Detailed here is one TCR beta chain. This clonotype turned up a few times. Its cognate antigen has yet to be identified. Base-call qualities are not available, and no considerably larger clone is one nucleotide away. The data belong to a study of T-cell reconstitution after alpha-beta-depleted transplantation in children (dated by TCRdb to about 2016). Notes on the research overall: T-cell immune reconstitution after TCRalphabeta/CD19-depleted allogeneic hematopoietic cell transplantation in children was quantitatively tracked in the study by means of TCR repertoire profiling.

The CDR3 numbers 13 residues from cysteine through phenylalanine. Only the CDR3 region is kept as DNA, spanning 39 bases read in frame from base 1. Reading the germline V gene gives CDR1 SGHTA and CDR2 FQGNSA. V was cut back by 5 bases and J by 0 bases, leaving a gap of 7 bases between them. Libraries came from PCR. The data were produced on an Illumina HiSeq 2500. Molecular barcoding was employed in the preparation of TCR libraries, with unique molecular identifiers being used to normalize TCRbeta repertoire quantification. Using fastp at Q25 and MiXCR, TCRdb reprocessed the public reads and kept productive beta chains. Every entry covers one CDR3 protein and lists the most common genes and DNA from its rows. The sample table holds about 690,000 distinct CDR3 sequences, of which approximately 15% were seen once. The leading ten clones occupy approximately 1% of the sample.

The rearrangement combines TRBV7-2 with TRBJ1-2; the D gene is unclear. This receptor was taken from a human donor who donated a stem cell graft to a child with acute myeloid leukemia. The material was PBMCs from the stem cell graft donor, obtained from the stem cell graft. The CDR3 protein is CASSDPPNYGYTF. The sequence in DNA is TGTGCCAGCAGCGACCCCCCTAACTATGGCTACACCTTC.